This TCR beta chain was captured in a study of T-cell memory formation after mild COVID-19. Broader study findings: Some clones that responded were present in memory (sampled pre-infection), which suggests cross-reactive memory joined. Proof of SARS-CoV-2 specificity was absent for the second-wave clones that crested on day 37.

Germline V gene data show CDR1 as MNHEY and CDR2 as SVGAGI. CDR3 length equals 13 residues. V lost 2 bases and J 5 bases, leaving 7 bases between the germline ends. TCR alpha and TCR beta cDNA libraries with sample barcodes and UMIs came from 5'RACE using constant-segment primers. A single record per CDR3 protein comes from TCRdb applying MiXCR to the 5' RACE reads. Of 100,000 to 150,000 distinct CDR3 sequences in the sample, around 15% are singletons; the top ten hold 5.2%. There are a few counts of this clonotype. Its antigen remains unknown. This clonotype originated in a man aged 18-30 years who had mild COVID-19 (a few samples of this study predate the infection). Cell type and time point are not known. Material for sequencing was PBMCs or a T cell subset sorted from them (not recorded which). The V call is TRBV6-5, the J call TRBJ2-1; D ambiguous. The DNA for the CDR3 is TGTGCCAGCAGTTACGAGGTGGACAATGAGCAGTTCTTC. Amino acids: CASSYEVDNEQFF.